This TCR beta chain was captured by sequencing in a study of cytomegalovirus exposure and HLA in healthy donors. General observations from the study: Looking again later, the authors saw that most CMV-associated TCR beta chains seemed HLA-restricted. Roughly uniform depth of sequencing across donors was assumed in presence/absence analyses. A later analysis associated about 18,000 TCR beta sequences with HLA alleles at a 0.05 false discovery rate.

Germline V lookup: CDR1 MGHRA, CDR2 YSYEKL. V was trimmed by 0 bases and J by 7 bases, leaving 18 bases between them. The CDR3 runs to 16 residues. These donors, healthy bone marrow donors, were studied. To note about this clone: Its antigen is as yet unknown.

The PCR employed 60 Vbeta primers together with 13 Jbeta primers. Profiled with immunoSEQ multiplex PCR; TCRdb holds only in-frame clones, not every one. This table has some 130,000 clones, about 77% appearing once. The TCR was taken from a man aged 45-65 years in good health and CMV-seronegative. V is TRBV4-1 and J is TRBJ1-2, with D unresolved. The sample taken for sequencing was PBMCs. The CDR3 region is CASSQESGLGGVGYTF. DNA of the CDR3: TGCGCCAGCAGCCAAGAAAGCGGGTTAGGCGGTGTTGGCTACACCTTC.